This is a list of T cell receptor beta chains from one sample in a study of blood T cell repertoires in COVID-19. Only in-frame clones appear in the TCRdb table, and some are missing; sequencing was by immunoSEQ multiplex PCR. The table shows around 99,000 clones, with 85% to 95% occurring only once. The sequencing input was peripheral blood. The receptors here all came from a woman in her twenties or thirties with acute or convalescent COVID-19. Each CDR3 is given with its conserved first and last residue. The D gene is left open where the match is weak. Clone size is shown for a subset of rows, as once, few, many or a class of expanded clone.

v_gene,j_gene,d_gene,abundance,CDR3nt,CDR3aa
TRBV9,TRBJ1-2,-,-,TGTGCCAGCAGCGTAGACCAGGGCGGTAACTATGGCTACACCTTC,CASSVDQGGNYGYTF
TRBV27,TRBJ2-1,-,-,TGTGCCAGCAGCCTTCGCTCTTCCCAGGGTGTGCAGTTCTTC,CASSLRSSQGVQFF
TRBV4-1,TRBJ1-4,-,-,TGCGCCAGCAGCCGAGTTTTACAGGTAGCATGGGAAAAACTGTTTTTT,CASSRVLQVAWEKLFF
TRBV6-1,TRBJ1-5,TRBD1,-,TGTGCCAGCAGTGACCCCCGGGACAGAAATAGCAATCAGCCCCAGCATTTT,CASSDPRDRNSNQPQHF
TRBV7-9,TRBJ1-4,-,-,TGTGCCAGCAGCTTAGGCCCCCGCGCAACTAATGAAAAACTGTTTTTT,CASSLGPRATNEKLFF
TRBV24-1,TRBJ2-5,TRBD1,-,TGTGCCACCAGTGATTTGGGACAGGGGGCTAGAACGCCCCTAGGAGAGACCCAGTACTTC,CATSDLGQGARTPLGETQYF
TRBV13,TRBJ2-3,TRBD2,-,TGTGCCAGCAGCTTAGTTCGTAGCGGGGGGGCAATAGATACGCAGTATTTT,CASSLVRSGGAIDTQYF
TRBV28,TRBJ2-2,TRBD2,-,TGTGCCAGCAGTCTCCTCTGGACTAGCGGGGGGAAGAACACCGGGGAGCTGTTTTTT,CASSLLWTSGGKNTGELFF
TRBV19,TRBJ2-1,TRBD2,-,TGTGCCAGTAGGCCCGGGACTAGCGGGAGTTTTGAGCAGTTCTTC,CASRPGTSGSFEQFF
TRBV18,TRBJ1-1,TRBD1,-,TGTGCCAGCTCACCACAGGGGGCGAACACTGAAGCTTTCTTT,CASSPQGANTEAFF
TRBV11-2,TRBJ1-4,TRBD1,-,TGTGCCAGCAGCCGAATTAGAAGGGACAGGGATAATGAAAAACTGTTTTTT,CASSRIRRDRDNEKLFF
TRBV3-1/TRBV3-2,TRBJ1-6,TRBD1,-,TGTGCCAGCAGCCAAGGGAGGGGGCAACCCCTCCACTTT,CASSQGRGQPLHF
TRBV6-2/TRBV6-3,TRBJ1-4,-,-,TGTGCCAGCAGTTCTCAGCACGACAGGAATGAAAAACTGTTTTTT,CASSSQHDRNEKLFF
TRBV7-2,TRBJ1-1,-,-,TGTGCCAGCAGCTACGGGTCCTCAAGGAACACTGAAGCTTTCTTT,CASSYGSSRNTEAFF
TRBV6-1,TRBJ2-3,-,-,TGTGCCAGCAGTGAAGGGATAATCGGGTCATCTACGCAGTATTTT,CASSEGIIGSSTQYF
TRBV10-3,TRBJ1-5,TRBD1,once,TGTGCCATCAGTTTCGGACAGGAGAACAATCAGCCCCAGCATTTT,CAISFGQENNQPQHF
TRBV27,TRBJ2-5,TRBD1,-,TGTGCCAGCAGAGGGACAGGGGGCCAAGAGACCCAGTACTTC,CASRGTGGQETQYF
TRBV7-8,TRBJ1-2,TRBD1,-,TGTGCCAGCAGCTTAGCGACAGGGGTCTCTAACTATGGCTACACCTTC,CASSLATGVSNYGYTF
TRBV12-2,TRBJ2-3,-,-,TGTGCAAGTCGCTTAGTGAGGGGGGCTAAAAGCGGGGTAGTAGATACGCAGTATTTT,CASRLVRGAKSGVVDTQYF
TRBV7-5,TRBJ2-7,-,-,TGTGCCAGAAGCTTAGCCGCGGCCACAGGGAAGAACGAGCAGTACTTC,CARSLAAATGKNEQYF
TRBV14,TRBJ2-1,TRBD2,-,TGTGCCAGCAGCTTAAAGACCTTGCGGGCGGGAGGGCCGCGCTACAATGAGCAGTTCTTC,CASSLKTLRAGGPRYNEQFF
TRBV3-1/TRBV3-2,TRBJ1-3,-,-,TGTGCCAGCAGCCAAGGAGGGAACTCTGGAAACACCATATATTTT,CASSQGGNSGNTIYF
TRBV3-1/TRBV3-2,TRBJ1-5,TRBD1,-,TGTGCCAGCAGCCCCAGGGGGCGCGGTCAGCCCCAGCATTTT,CASSPRGRGQPQHF
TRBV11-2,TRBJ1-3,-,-,TGTGCCAGCAGCTTAGTTCGTGCTCGGACCATATATTTT,CASSLVRARTIYF
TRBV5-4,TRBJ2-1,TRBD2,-,TGTGCCAGCAGCCGTAGCGGGTACTCCTACAATGAGCAGTTCTTC,CASSRSGYSYNEQFF
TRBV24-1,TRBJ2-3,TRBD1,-,TGTGCCACCGACAGGGCAGGCACAGATACGCAGTATTTT,CATDRAGTDTQYF
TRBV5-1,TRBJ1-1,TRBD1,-,TGCGCCAGTAAAGAGACAGGGCGGACTGAAGCTTTCTTT,CASKETGRTEAFF
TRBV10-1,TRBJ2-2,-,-,TGCGCCAGCAGCCGAGAGGTTTTCGGGGAGCTGTTTTTT,CASSREVFGELFF
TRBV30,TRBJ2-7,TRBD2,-,TGTGCCTGGAGTGTACGGGCGGGGGGGACCTACGAGCAGTACTTC,CAWSVRAGGTYEQYF
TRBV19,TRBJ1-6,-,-,TGTGCCAGTAGCCCGGGTCCTTATAATTCACCCCTCCACTTT,CASSPGPYNSPLHF
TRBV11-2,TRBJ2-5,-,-,TGTGCCAGCAGCCCGGGGGGCCTTCGAGAGACCCAGTACTTC,CASSPGGLRETQYF
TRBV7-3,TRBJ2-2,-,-,TGTGCCAGCAGCTCGAGCAGGGGCGGGACCGGGGAGCTGTTTTTT,CASSSSRGGTGELFF
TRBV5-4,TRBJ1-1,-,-,TGTGCCAGCAGCTTGAACCCCTGGCTTCAGGGCACTGAAGCTTTCTTT,CASSLNPWLQGTEAFF
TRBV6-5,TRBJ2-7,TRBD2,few,TGTGCCAGCAGCCCGGGACTACCTTACGAGCAGTACTTC,CASSPGLPYEQYF
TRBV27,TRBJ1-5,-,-,TGTGCCAGCAGTTTATCGTGGGCAGGGGACGGGAAGCCCCAGCATTTT,CASSLSWAGDGKPQHF
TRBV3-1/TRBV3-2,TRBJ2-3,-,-,TGTGCCAGCAGCCAAGCTAGAGGGATCACTAGCACAGATACGCAGTATTTT,CASSQARGITSTDTQYF
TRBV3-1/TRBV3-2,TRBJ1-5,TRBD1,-,TGTGCCAGCAGCCAGACGGGGACAGGTAATCAGCCCCAGCATTTT,CASSQTGTGNQPQHF
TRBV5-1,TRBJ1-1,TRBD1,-,TGCGCCAGCAGCTCGGACAGGCTCTATGGAACTGAAGCTTTCTTT,CASSSDRLYGTEAFF
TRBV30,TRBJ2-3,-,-,TGTGCCTGGATTGAAGCCCAGGTCACAGATACGCAGTATTTT,CAWIEAQVTDTQYF
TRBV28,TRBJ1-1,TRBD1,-,TGTGCCAGCACCCACGGGGACAGGGCCACTGAAGCTTTCTTT,CASTHGDRATEAFF
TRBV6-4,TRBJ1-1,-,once,TGTGCCAGCAGTGACTCTTTAAAGGTGGCTAGCGGGGAATGGTCAGAAGCTTTCTTT,CASSDSLKVASGEWSEAFF
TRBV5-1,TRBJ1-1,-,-,TGCGCCAGCAGCTTATTTAGTAACACTGAAGCTTTCTTT,CASSLFSNTEAFF
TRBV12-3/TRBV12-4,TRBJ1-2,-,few,TGTGCCAGCGGGGAGGGTTCGAACTATGGCTACACCTTC,CASGEGSNYGYTF
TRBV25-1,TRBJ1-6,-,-,TGTGCCAGCAGTGAATCGGGGTTTTATTCACCCCTCCACTTT,CASSESGFYSPLHF
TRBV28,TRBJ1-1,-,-,TGTGCCAGCAGTCCGCCCGACCAGGGGTGGGCTGAAGCTTTCTTT,CASSPPDQGWAEAFF
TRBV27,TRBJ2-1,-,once,TGTGCCAGCAGTTTACGTTGGGGGGTCGACAATGAGCAGTTCTTC,CASSLRWGVDNEQFF
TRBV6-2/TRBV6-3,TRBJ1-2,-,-,TGTGCCAGCAGTTACTCTTCTCGGGGAAGAGCTAACTATGGCTACACCTTC,CASSYSSRGRANYGYTF
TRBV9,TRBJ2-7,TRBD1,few,TGTGCCAGCAGTGGGTCAGGGGACAGGACCTACGAGCAGTACTTC,CASSGSGDRTYEQYF